These 26 T cell receptor beta chains came from one sample sequenced in a study of T cells in localized non-small cell lung cancer. TCRdb's copy holds only in-frame clones and misses some; the assay was immunoSEQ multiplex PCR. This table holds approximately 12,000 clones, 83% found once. The sample was peripheral blood, taken before any cancer treatment. The receptors were gathered from a male donor older than 55 with stage I lung adenocarcinoma.

J is TRBJ1-5 and V is TRBV7-2, with D perhaps TRBD1 (6 bases). This CDR3 spans 16 amino acids. V lost 2 bases, J lost 0 bases, and 11 bases lay in between. Germline CDR1 is SGHTA and CDR2 is FQGNSA. The CDR3 region is CASSLMGTYSNQPQHF. Here the CDR3 DNA reads TGTGCCAGCAGCTTAATGGGGACATATAGCAATCAGCCCCAGCATTTT.

The table lists this clone with a count of one. The chain recombines TRBV11-3 with TRBJ2-3; either TRBD1 or TRBD2 may supply D (6 bases each). V lost 5 bases to trimming and J lost 2 bases, with 14 bases between them. Germline-derived CDR1 and CDR2 are SGHNT and YENEEA. The CDR3 has 15 amino acids. Written as DNA, the CDR3 is TGTGCCAGCAGCCCCCGGGGGCGGGCCACAGATACGCAGTATTTT. It encodes CASSPRGRATDTQYF. The entire variable domain, with the rest obtained from reference TRBV11-3 and TRBJ2-3, is as follows: EAGVVQSPRYKIIEKKQPVAFWCNPISGHNTLYWYLQNLGQGPELLIRYENEEAVDDSQLPKDRFSAERLKGVDSTLKIQPAELGDSAVYLCASSPRGRATDTQYFGPGTRLTVL.

The chain combines TRBV18 with TRBJ1-2; 7 nucleotides line up with TRBD1. Germline assignment: CDR1 KGHSH and CDR2 LQKENI. V dropped 3 bases and J dropped 8; count of bases not matched to a gene: 15. This CDR3 is built from 16 residues. CDR3 DNA sequence: TGTGCCAGCTCACCGGACAACCGGGACAGATATAGAGGCTACACCTTC. Translation: CASSPDNRDRYRGYTF.

V and J are TRBV28 and TRBJ2-7; 9 bases agree with TRBD1. V dropped 5 bases and J dropped 6; count of bases not matched to a gene: 11. This CDR3 region has 15 residues. Germline-derived CDR1 and CDR2 are MDHEN and SYDVKM. Here the CDR3 reads CASSPLGQGRSEQYF. The CDR3 DNA is TGTGCCAGCAGTCCCCTCGGACAGGGGAGAAGCGAGCAGTACTTC. Full variable domain (outside the CDR3, taken from reference TRBV28 and TRBJ2-7): DVKVTQSSRYLVKRTGEKVFLECVQDMDHENMFWYRQDPGLGLRLIYFSYDVKMKEKGDIPEGYSVSREKKERFSLILESASTNQTSMYLCASSPLGQGRSEQYFGPGTRLTVT.

The chain combines TRBV6-1 with TRBJ1-2, with D hard to call. CDR3 length: 13 residues. Trimming cost V 3 bases and J 5 bases, with 10 bases left between them. CDR1 is MNHNS, CDR2 SASEGT, per germline. Here the CDR3 reads CASSDGALYGYTF. CDR3 coding DNA: TGTGCCAGCAGTGACGGTGCGCTTTATGGCTACACCTTC.

The chain has TRBV28 and TRBJ2-7; TRBD1 matches at 7 bases. The CDR3 contains 13 residues. Losses at the gene ends were 3 bases for V and 3 bases for J; bases not matched to a gene: 2. Per germline, CDR1 MDHEN and CDR2 SYDVKM. CDR3 region: CASSLGQNYEQYF. Written as DNA, the CDR3 is TGTGCCAGCAGTTTGGGACAGAACTACGAGCAGTACTTC.

The rearrangement joins TRBV5-4 to TRBJ2-1, with D tentatively TRBD2 (6 bases). The CDR3 loop spans 13 amino acids. Per the germline V gene, CDR1 is SGHNT and CDR2 is YYREEE (reference sequence). V lost 4 bases and J 9 bases, leaving 14 bases between the germline ends. The CDR3 DNA follows: TGTGCCAGCAGCATCCCCCGGCGGGGTGAGCAGTTCTTC. Its protein is CASSIPRRGEQFF.

The chain links TRBV18 to TRBJ2-2; D is uncertain. Germline V lookup: CDR1 KGHSH, CDR2 LQKENI. Trimming took 1 base from V and 0 from J, leaving 12 bases between them. The CDR3 totals 17 residues. CDR3 in amino acids: CASSPQAAQSNTGELFF. The CDR3 DNA sequence: TGTGCCAGCTCACCACAAGCAGCCCAATCGAACACCGGGGAGCTGTTTTTT. The whole variable domain, remainder taken from reference TRBV18 and TRBJ2-2, is NAGVMQNPRHLVRRRGQEARLRCSPMKGHSHVYWYRQLPEEGLKFMVYLQKENIIDESGMPKERFSAEFPKEGPSILRIQQVVRGDSAAYFCASSPQAAQSNTGELFFGEGSRLTVL.

The chain combines TRBV6-5 with TRBJ1-2; tentative D call: TRBD1 (5 bases). Germline values: CDR1 MNHEY, CDR2 SVGAGI. With 6 bases removed from V and 0 bases from J, the gap between germline ends came to 8 bases. The CDR3 length is 13 residues. CDR3 region: CASRGGANYGYTF. The CDR3 region has the DNA TGTGCCAGCAGGGGGGGAGCTAACTATGGCTACACCTTC.

This clone was counted between two and nine times. The chain uses TRBV28 and TRBJ1-4; TRBD1 might be the D (6 bases). V shed 5 bases and J shed 9 bases, with 19 bases lying between them. Germline values: CDR1 MDHEN, CDR2 SYDVKM. The CDR3 is 15 residues long. The CDR3 region has the DNA TGTGCCAGCAGTGTCACAGGGAATGGTCGGAAAAAACTGTTTTTT. It specifies CASSVTGNGRKKLFF.

The chain links TRBV11-2 to TRBJ2-1, with a tentative D call TRBD2 (5 bases). The CDR3 contains 15 residues. V lost 6 bases and J lost 0, with 12 bases in between. CDR1 and CDR2 (germline): SGHAT, FQNNGV. Written as DNA, the CDR3 is TGTGCCAGCAGTTCAACTCGGGGCTCCTACAATGAGCAGTTCTTC. Amino acids: CASSSTRGSYNEQFF. The full variable domain, completed using reference TRBV11-2 and TRBJ2-1, is EAGVAQSPRYKIIEKRQSVAFWCNPISGHATLYWYQQILGQGPKLLIQFQNNGVVDDSQLPKDRFSAERLKGVDSTLKIQPAKLEDSAVYLCASSSTRGSYNEQFFGPGTRLTVL.

V usage is TRBV2 and J usage is TRBJ2-3; no firm D call. The germline CDR1 and CDR2 sequences are SNHLY and FYNNEI. This CDR3 is built from 13 residues. Trimming left V 10 bases short and J 2 bases short, with 13 bases between. CDR3: CATKGFFTDTQYF. In DNA form, the CDR3 reads TGTGCCACCAAAGGGTTTTTCACAGATACGCAGTATTTT.

This clone has just a few counts. The rearrangement uses TRBV19 and TRBJ2-3; 9 bases are a match to TRBD2. Per germline, CDR1 LNHDA and CDR2 SQIVND (reference sequence). The CDR3 runs to 14 residues. The trim removed 9 bases at V and 5 bases at J, leaving 9 bases unmatched. The CDR3 here is CASRLAGVQDTQYF. The CDR3, as DNA: TGTGCCAGCAGATTAGCGGGAGTCCAAGATACGCAGTATTTT.

This rearrangement joins TRBV2 to TRBJ2-7, with D unclear. The CDR3 totals 14 residues. CDR1 and CDR2 from the germline V gene are SNHLY and FYNNEI. Trimming stripped 6 bases from V and 0 bases from J, with 12 bases between. The CDR3 DNA sequence: TGTGCCAGCAGGGACCTTCCCAACTCCTACGAGCAGTACTTC. This codes for CASRDLPNSYEQYF. Drawing the rest from reference TRBV2 and TRBJ2-7, the complete variable domain is EPEVTQTPSHQVTQMGQEVILRCVPISNHLYFYWYRQILGQKVEFLVSFYNNEISEKSEIFDDQFSVERPDGSNFTLKIRSTKLEDSAMYFCASRDLPNSYEQYFGPGTRLTVT.

The CDR3 nucleotides read TGTGCCAGCAGCGACGGGACTCGAACCTACGAGCAGTACTTC. It yields the protein CASSDGTRTYEQYF. The rearrangement uses TRBV5-4 and TRBJ2-7, with D tentatively TRBD2 (6 bases). Germline CDR1 reads SGHNT; CDR2 reads YYREEE (reference sequence). V was shortened by 4 bases and J by 2 bases, with 13 bases between the two germline ends. This CDR3 is 14 amino acids long.

The rearrangement uses TRBV6-6 and TRBJ1-5; D ambiguous. The CDR3 sequence is 16 residues long. Germline-derived CDR1 and CDR2 are MNHNY and SVGAGI (reference sequence). Trimming removed 4 bases from V and 0 bases from J, with 13 bases in between. CDR3 sequence reads: CASSFVEGYSNQPQHF. The CDR3 coding sequence is TGTGCCAGCAGTTTCGTGGAGGGATATAGCAATCAGCCCCAGCATTTT.

The CDR3 spells CASSWEGAIMNTEAFF. CDR3 coding DNA: TGCGCCAGCAGCTGGGAGGGGGCCATCATGAACACTGAAGCTTTCTTT. This sequence joins TRBV5-1 and TRBJ1-1, with TRBD1 matching over 7 bases. The V gene end was trimmed by 3 bases and the J gene end by 0 bases; junction bases not matched to a gene: 8. From germline, CDR1 is SGHRS and CDR2 YFSETQ. The CDR3 covers 16 residues.

Details on this clone: The germline gene is not matched at one end of the junction; a read error may be the cause. The V gene is TRBV6-1, the J gene TRBJ2-1; tentative D call: TRBD1 (6 bases). The CDR3 loop spans 12 amino acids. Per germline, CDR1 MNHNS and CDR2 SASEGT. The CDR3 region has the DNA TGTGCCGGTAAAGCCCCGACAGGTTCAGGGGTCTTC. Translating it yields CAGKAPTGSGVF.

The chain couples TRBV5-8 to TRBJ2-6, with D possibly being TRBD1 (6 bases). The germline CDR1 and CDR2 sequences are SGHTS and YDEGEE. The CDR3 length is 16 residues. Trimming pared 5 bases from V and 0 bases from J, leaving 12 bases between. CDR3 loop: CASSSARGSGANVLTF. CDR3 DNA: TGTGCCAGCAGTTCTGCCAGGGGCTCTGGGGCCAACGTCCTGACTTTC.

This clone has just one count. CDR3 in DNA: TGTGCCAGCAGCTTAGCTAATCGGGATGAAAAACTGTTTTTT. It encodes CASSLANRDEKLFF. The genes are TRBV7-9 and TRBJ1-4; no clear D. V lost 0 bases and J 6 bases, leaving 8 bases between the germline ends. The CDR3 covers 14 residues. CDR1 SEHNR and CDR2 FQNEAQ come from the germline V gene (reference sequence).

This chain connects TRBV7-2 to TRBJ1-1; 9 bases agree with TRBD1. V shed 5 bases, J shed 5 bases, and the junction held 9 bases outside the gene matches. The germline CDR1 and CDR2 sequences are SGHTA and FQGNSA. The CDR3 length is 15 residues. The CDR3 here is CASSPPQTGGTEAFF. CDR3 DNA: TGTGCCAGCAGCCCGCCGCAGACAGGGGGAACTGAAGCTTTCTTT.

The chain carries TRBV4-2 and TRBJ2-5; D is uncertain. The CDR3 extends over 12 amino acids. CDR1 and CDR2 from the germline V gene are LGHNA and YNFKEQ. V lost 0 bases and J 9 bases, leaving 8 bases between the germline ends. The CDR3 DNA follows: TGTGCCAGCAGCCAAGACACCTCGGCCCAGTACTTC. It translates to CASSQDTSAQYF.

This chain connects TRBV29-1 to TRBJ2-3, with D possibly called TRBD1 or TRBD2 (5 bases each). This CDR3 comprises 13 residues. CDR1 is SQVTM, CDR2 ANQGSEA, per germline. Trimming took off 5 bases at V and 5 bases at J, with 14 bases between the two ends. The CDR3 DNA sequence: TGCAGCGTTCACACGGGGCCAAAAGATACGCAGTATTTT. Its translation is CSVHTGPKDTQYF.

The chain employs TRBV7-9 and TRBJ2-3; D is possibly TRBD1 or TRBD2 (6 bases each). The CDR3 has 16 amino acids. Deletions cut 8 bases from V and 4 bases from J, with 22 bases between. Germline CDR1 SEHNR, CDR2 FQNEAQ (reference sequence). The CDR3 loop reads CASWGAGLGTSDTQYF. In DNA, the CDR3 is TGTGCCAGCTGGGGGGCGGGCCTAGGGACTTCAGATACGCAGTATTTT.

This chain joins TRBV19 and TRBJ1-5; D is unresolved. Germline V gene data show CDR1 as LNHDA and CDR2 as SQIVND (reference sequence). The CDR3 consists of 13 residues. V lost 3 bases and J 2 bases, leaving 5 bases between the germline ends. The chain's CDR3 is CASSIAGNQPQHF. The CDR3 region has the DNA TGTGCCAGTAGTATTGCGGGCAATCAGCCCCAGCATTTT. The variable domain in full, with the rest retrieved from reference TRBV19 and TRBJ1-5, is DGGITQSPKYLFRKEGQNVTLSCEQNLNHDAMYWYRQDPGQGLRLIYYSQIVNDFQKGDIAEGYSVSREKKESFPLTVTSAQKNPTAFYLCASSIAGNQPQHFGDGTRLSIL.

The V and J genes are TRBV28 and TRBJ1-4; TRBD1 aligns across 8 bases. There are 15 residues in the CDR3. Germline values: CDR1 MDHEN, CDR2 SYDVKM. The trim removed 5 bases at V and 6 bases at J, leaving 8 bases unmatched. The chain's CDR3 is CASSPRDRRDEKLFF. The DNA for the CDR3 is TGTGCCAGCAGTCCCCGGGACAGGAGAGATGAAAAACTGTTTTTT.